The T cell receptor beta chain under discussion was sequenced for a study of blood T cells in healthy people across ages. Together with a sample-barcoded 5' primer, a J-beta primer mix was included in a second PCR lasting roughly 6 to 12 cycles. TCRdb used MiXCR to reprocess the 5' RACE reads, holding one entry per CDR3 protein. Altogether over 1,200,000 distinct CDR3 sequences are present, approximately 63% being singletons, with the ten largest covering about 6.7%. This receptor was taken from a man aged 18 to 30 in good health. Sequencing used blood.

CDR3 sequence: CATSRPGLAESYEQYF. CDR3 nucleotides: TGTGCCACCAGCAGACCCGGGTTAGCGGAGTCCTACGAGCAGTACTTC. The V gene is TRBV15, the J gene TRBJ2-4, with TRBD2 as a possible D gene (6 bases). The last part of the DNA fits TRBJ2-7 better; the J call may be wrong. Germline V gene lookup returns CDR1 LNHNV and CDR2 YYDKDF (reference sequence). This CDR3 has 16 residues.